The entry below describes one T cell receptor (beta chain). The CDR3 covers 14 residues. Germline values: CDR1 MNHEY, CDR2 SMNVEV (reference sequence). Trimming took 3 bases from V and 3 from J, leaving 10 bases between them. In the original analysis: Reference gene primer amplification gave estimated nucleated cell counts. Only in-frame clones appear in the TCRdb table, and some are missing; sequencing was by immunoSEQ multiplex PCR. That table is the source of V, J and clone size, and D and trimming were worked out from the DNA. The sample records over 130,000 clones, 80% to 85% being singletons. This specimen comes from a study of blood T cell repertoires in COVID-19. Study-level information: Some COVID-19 samples were acute and others convalescent; all came from the United States, Italy and Spain. From T cells, B-cell-depleted T cells, or PBMCs came the material, which was cDNA or gDNA.

The sequence was obtained from a woman of 80 years or more with acute or convalescent COVID-19. The chain is built from TRBV27 and TRBJ2-3, with D possibly matching TRBD1 (5 bases). The sequencing sample was made of peripheral blood. The CDR3 nucleotides read TGTGCCAGCAGTTTGTTCCAGGGTACAGATACGCAGTATTTT. Translating gives CASSLFQGTDTQYF.